This entry features one TCR beta chain sequence. The entry originates in a study of blood T cell repertoires in COVID-19. Study-level information: Spain, Italy and the United States supplied samples that represented acute and convalescent COVID-19. From T cells, B-cell-depleted T cells, or PBMCs came the material, which was cDNA or gDNA.

The CDR3 runs to 14 residues. Trimming took off 6 bases at V and 0 bases at J, with 11 bases between the two ends. Per germline, CDR1 MNHEY and CDR2 SVGAGI. In the original analysis: Reference gene primer amplification gave nucleated cell count estimates. The repertoire was sequenced with immunoSEQ multiplex PCR; TCRdb's copy has only in-frame clones and lacks some. V and J calls and clone size are those listed in that table; D and trimming were worked out from the DNA. Among approximately 220,000 clones listed, roughly 84% were seen once. The TCR originated in a man in his forties or fifties with acute or convalescent COVID-19. The J gene is TRBJ1-1, the V gene TRBV6-5; D is possibly TRBD1 (6 bases). Sequencing was performed on peripheral blood. Here the CDR3 DNA reads TGTGCCAGCAGGTCAGGGGCCGTGAACACTGAAGCTTTCTTT. Translation gives CASRSGAVNTEAFF.